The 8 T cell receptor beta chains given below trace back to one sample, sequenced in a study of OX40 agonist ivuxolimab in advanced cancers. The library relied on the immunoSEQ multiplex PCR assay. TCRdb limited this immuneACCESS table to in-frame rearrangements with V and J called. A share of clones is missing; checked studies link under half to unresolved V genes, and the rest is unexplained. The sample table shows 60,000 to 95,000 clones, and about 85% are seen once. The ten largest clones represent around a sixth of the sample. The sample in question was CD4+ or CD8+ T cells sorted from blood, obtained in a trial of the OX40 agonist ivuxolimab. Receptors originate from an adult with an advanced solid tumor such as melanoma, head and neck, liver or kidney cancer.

The chain's CDR3 is CASSPPGGDYNSPLHF. DNA for the CDR3: TGTGCCAGCAGCCCGCCGGGGGGGGATTATAATTCACCCCTCCACTTT. The V gene is TRBV11-3, the J gene TRBJ1-6; the D gene is possibly TRBD1 (5 bases). The germline V gene encodes CDR1 SGHNT and CDR2 YENEEA. V was trimmed by 5 bases and J by 4 bases, leaving 15 bases between them. This CDR3 has 16 residues.

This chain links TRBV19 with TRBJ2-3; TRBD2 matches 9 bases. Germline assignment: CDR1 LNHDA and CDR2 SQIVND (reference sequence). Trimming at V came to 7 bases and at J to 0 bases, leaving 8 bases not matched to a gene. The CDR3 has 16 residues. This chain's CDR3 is CASKRREGSSTDTQYF. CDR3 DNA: TGTGCCAGTAAACGGCGGGAGGGGTCTAGCACAGATACGCAGTATTTT.

The CDR3 sequence is CSVDTLAGGPANEQFF. CDR3 sequence (DNA): TGCAGCGTTGATACCCTAGCGGGAGGGCCCGCCAATGAGCAGTTCTTC. This chain links TRBV29-1 with TRBJ2-1, with 12 bases fitting TRBD2. V was clipped by 3 bases and J by 6 bases; unmatched bases: 9. CDR1 and CDR2 (germline): SQVTM, ANQGSEA. This CDR3 has 16 residues.

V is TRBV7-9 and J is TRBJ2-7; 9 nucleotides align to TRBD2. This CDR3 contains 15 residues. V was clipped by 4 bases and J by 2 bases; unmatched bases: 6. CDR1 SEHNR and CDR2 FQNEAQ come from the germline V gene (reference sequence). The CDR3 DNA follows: TGTGCCAGCAGCTCGCCCGGACTAGCGACCTACGAGCAGTACTTC. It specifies CASSSPGLATYEQYF.

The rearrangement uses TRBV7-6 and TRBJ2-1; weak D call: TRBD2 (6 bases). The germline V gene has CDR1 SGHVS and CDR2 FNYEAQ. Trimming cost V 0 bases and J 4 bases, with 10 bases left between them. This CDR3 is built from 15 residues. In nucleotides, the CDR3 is TGTGCCAGCAGCTTAGCGGGAGGCACTTACAATGAGCAGTTCTTC. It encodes CASSLAGGTYNEQFF.

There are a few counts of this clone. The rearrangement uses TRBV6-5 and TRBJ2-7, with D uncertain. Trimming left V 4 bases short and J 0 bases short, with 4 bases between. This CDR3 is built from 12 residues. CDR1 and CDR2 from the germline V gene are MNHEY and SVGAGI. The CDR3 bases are TGTGCCAGCAGTTGGGCCTCCTACGAGCAGTACTTC. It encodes CASSWASYEQYF.

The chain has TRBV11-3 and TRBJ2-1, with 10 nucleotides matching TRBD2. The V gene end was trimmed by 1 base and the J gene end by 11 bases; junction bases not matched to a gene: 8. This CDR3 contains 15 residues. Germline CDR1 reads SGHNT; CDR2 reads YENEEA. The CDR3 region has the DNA TGTGCCAGCAGCTTAGGGGGTCTAGCGGGAGAGCAGCAGTTCTTC. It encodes CASSLGGLAGEQQFF. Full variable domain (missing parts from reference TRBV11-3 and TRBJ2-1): EAGVVQSPRYKIIEKKQPVAFWCNPISGHNTLYWYLQNLGQGPELLIRYENEEAVDDSQLPKDRFSAERLKGVDSTLKIQPAELGDSAVYLCASSLGGLAGEQQFFGPGTRLTVL.

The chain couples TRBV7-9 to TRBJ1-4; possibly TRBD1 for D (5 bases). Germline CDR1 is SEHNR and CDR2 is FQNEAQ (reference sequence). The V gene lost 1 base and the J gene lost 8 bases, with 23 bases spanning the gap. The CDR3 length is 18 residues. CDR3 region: CASSLDRGTVPQGEKLFF. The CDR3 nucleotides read TGTGCCAGCAGCTTAGACAGAGGGACGGTGCCTCAAGGGGAAAAACTGTTTTTT.